This record covers a single TCR beta chain. The PCR had 60 Vbeta and 13 Jbeta primers. This table comes from immunoSEQ multiplex PCR, and its TCRdb copy is limited to in-frame clones, with some not included. In the table there are around 100,000 clones, less than 90% of which are singletons. The data were obtained in a study of cytomegalovirus exposure and HLA in healthy donors. V shed 3 bases and J shed 5 bases, with 13 bases lying between them. The CDR3 consists of 14 residues. In germline, CDR1 is SGHAT, CDR2 FQNNGV. The rearrangement links TRBV11-2 to TRBJ1-1; possibly TRBD1 for D (5 bases). This clonotype was obtained from a man aged 40-55 years in good health and CMV-seronegative. The sequencing sample was made of PBMCs. The CDR3 DNA follows: TGTGCCAGCAGCTTCTCTAGCGGGGGGACTGAAGCTTTCTTT. Its translation is CASSFSSGGTEAFF. Variable domain in full (rest from reference TRBV11-2 and TRBJ1-1): EAGVAQSPRYKIIEKRQSVAFWCNPISGHATLYWYQQILGQGPKLLIQFQNNGVVDDSQLPKDRFSAERLKGVDSTLKIQPAKLEDSAVYLCASSFSSGGTEAFFGQGTRLTVV.